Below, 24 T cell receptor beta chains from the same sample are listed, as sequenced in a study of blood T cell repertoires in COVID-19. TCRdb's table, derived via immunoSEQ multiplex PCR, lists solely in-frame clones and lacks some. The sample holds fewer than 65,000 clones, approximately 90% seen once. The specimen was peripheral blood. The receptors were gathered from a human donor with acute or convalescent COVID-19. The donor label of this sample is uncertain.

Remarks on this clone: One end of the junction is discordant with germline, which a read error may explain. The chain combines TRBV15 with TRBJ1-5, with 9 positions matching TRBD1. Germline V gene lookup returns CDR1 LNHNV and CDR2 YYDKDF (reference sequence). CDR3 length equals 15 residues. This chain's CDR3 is CATRRERTGDQPQHF. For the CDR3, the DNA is TGTGCCACCAGAAGAGAGCGGACAGGGGATCAGCCCCAGCATTTT.

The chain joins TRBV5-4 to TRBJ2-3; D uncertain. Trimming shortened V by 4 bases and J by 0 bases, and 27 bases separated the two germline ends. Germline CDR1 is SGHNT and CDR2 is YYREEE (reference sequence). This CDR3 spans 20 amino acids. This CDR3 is CASSPLGPSPPRPSTDTQYF. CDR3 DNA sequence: TGTGCCAGCAGCCCACTCGGCCCATCTCCCCCCAGGCCTAGCACAGATACGCAGTATTTT.

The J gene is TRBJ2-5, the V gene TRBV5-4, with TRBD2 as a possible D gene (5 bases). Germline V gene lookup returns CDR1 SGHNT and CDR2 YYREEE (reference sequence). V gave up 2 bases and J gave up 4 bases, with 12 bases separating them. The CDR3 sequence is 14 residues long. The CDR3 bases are TGTGCCAGCAGCTTACCGCGAGAGGGAGAGACCCAGTACTTC. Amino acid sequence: CASSLPREGETQYF.

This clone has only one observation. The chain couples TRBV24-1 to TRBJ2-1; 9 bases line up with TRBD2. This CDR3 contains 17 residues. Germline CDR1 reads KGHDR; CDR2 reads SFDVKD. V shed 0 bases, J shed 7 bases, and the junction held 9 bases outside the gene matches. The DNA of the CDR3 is TGTGCCACCAGTGATTTGCGACTAGCGGAGCGGAGAAATGAGCAGTTCTTC. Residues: CATSDLRLAERRNEQFF.

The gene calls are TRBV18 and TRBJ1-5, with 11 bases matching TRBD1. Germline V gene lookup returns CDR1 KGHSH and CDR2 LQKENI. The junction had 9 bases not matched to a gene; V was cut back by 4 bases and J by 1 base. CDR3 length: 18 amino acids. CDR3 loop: CASSRWTGGRGSNQPQHF. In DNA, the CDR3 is TGTGCCAGCTCACGTTGGACAGGGGGCAGAGGGAGCAATCAGCCCCAGCATTTT.

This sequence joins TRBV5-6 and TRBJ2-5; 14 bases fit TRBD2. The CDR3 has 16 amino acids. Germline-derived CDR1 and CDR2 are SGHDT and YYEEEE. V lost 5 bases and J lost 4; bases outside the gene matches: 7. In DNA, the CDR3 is TGTGCCAGCAGAACTATGGGACTAGCGGGAGCAGAGACCCAGTACTTC. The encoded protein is CASRTMGLAGAETQYF.

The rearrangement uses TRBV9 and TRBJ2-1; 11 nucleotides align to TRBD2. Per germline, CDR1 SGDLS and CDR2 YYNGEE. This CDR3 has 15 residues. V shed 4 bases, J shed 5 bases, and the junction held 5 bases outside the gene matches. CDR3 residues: CASSPGLAEHNEQFF. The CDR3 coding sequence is TGTGCCAGCAGCCCGGGACTAGCGGAGCACAATGAGCAGTTCTTC.

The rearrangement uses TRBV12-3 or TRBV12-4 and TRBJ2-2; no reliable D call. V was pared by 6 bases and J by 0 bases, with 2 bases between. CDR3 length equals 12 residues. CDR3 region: CASSSNTGELFF. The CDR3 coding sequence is TGTGCCAGCAGCTCGAACACCGGGGAGCTGTTTTTT.

CDR3 nucleotides: TGTGCAAGTCGCTTAGTGGGGGGGTGGAGAAGCAATCAGCCCCAGCATTTT. Translated: CASRLVGGWRSNQPQHF. The chain uses TRBV12-2 and TRBJ1-5. TRBV12-2 is recorded as a pseudogene. The length of the CDR3 is 17 residues.

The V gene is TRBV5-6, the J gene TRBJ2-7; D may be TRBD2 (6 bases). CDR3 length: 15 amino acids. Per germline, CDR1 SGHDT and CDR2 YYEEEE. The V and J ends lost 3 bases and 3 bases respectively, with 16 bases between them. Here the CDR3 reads CASSWSGTDYYEQYF. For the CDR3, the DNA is TGTGCCAGCAGCTGGAGTGGGACGGACTACTACGAGCAGTACTTC.

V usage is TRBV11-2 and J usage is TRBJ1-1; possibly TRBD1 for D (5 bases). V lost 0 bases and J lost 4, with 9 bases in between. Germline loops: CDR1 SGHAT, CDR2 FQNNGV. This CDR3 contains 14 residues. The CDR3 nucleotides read TGTGCCAGCAGCTTAGATCGGGGGGGCACTGAAGCTTTCTTT. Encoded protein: CASSLDRGGTEAFF.

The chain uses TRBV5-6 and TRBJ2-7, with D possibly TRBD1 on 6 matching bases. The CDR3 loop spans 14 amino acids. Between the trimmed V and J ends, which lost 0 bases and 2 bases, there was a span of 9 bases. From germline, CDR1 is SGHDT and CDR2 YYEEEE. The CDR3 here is CASSLDRVAYEQYF. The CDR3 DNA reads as TGTGCCAGCAGCTTGGACAGGGTAGCCTACGAGCAGTACTTC.

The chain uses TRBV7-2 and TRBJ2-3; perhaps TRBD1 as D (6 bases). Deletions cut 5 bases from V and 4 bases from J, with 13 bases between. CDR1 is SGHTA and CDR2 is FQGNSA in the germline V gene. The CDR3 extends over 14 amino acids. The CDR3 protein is CASSPQGFADTQYF. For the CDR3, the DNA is TGTGCCAGCAGCCCCCAGGGGTTCGCAGATACGCAGTATTTT.

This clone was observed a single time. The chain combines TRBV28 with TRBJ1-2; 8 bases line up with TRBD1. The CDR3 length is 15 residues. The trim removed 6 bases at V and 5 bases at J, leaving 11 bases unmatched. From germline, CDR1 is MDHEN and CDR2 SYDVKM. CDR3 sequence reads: CASSSPAGGTYGYTF. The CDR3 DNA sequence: TGTGCCAGCAGCTCTCCGGCAGGGGGCACTTATGGCTACACCTTC.

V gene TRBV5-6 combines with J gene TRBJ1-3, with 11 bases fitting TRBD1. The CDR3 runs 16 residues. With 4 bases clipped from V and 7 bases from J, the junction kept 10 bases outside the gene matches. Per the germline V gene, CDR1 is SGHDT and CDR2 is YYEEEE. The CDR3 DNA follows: TGTGCCAGCAGCCCCGGACAGGGGGCGGGATGGAACACCATATATTTT. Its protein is CASSPGQGAGWNTIYF.

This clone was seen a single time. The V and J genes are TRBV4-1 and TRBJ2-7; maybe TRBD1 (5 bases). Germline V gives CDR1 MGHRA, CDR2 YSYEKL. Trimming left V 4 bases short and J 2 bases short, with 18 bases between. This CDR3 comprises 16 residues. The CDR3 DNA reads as TGCGCCAGCAGCCCCCGGCCAGGGTATTCCCCCTACGAGCAGTACGTC. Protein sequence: CASSPRPGYSPYEQYV.

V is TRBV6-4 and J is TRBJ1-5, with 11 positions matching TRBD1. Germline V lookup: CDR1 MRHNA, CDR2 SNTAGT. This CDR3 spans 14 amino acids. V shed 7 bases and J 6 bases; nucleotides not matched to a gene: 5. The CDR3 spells CASNGQGAAQPQHF. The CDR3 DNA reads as TGTGCCAGCAACGGACAGGGGGCTGCTCAGCCCCAGCATTTT.

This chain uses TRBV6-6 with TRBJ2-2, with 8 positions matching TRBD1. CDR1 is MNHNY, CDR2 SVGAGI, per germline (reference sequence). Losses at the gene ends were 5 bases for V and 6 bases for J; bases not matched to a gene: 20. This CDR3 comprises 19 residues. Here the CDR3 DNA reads TGTGCCAGCAGTCCTCCCTTTGGGACAGGAAGGAGAGGCGCCGGGGAGCTGTTTTTT. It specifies CASSPPFGTGRRGAGELFF.

In DNA form, the CDR3 reads TGTGCCAGCAGCTTAGCGGATCCGGGGATGGACGGGGAGCTGTTTTTT. Its protein product is CASSLADPGMDGELFF. The chain links TRBV7-2 to TRBJ2-2, with D perhaps TRBD2 (5 bases). V lost 0 bases and J lost 7, with 15 bases in between. The CDR3 covers 16 residues. Germline loops: CDR1 SGHTA, CDR2 FQGNSA.

The DNA of the CDR3 is TGCGCCAGCAGCTTGTATAACAGGGTCCAAGAGACCCAGTACTTC. As protein: CASSLYNRVQETQYF. The V and J genes are TRBV5-1 and TRBJ2-5, with D perhaps matching TRBD1 (6 bases). This CDR3 comprises 15 residues. Trimming left V 1 base short and J 1 base short, with 11 bases between. Per germline, CDR1 SGHRS and CDR2 YFSETQ.

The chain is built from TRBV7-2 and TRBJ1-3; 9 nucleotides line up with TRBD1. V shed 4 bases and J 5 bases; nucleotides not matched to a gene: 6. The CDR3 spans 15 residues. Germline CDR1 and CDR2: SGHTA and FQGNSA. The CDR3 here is CASSSGQGIRNTIYF. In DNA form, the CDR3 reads TGTGCCAGCAGCTCCGGACAGGGGATTAGAAACACCATATATTTT. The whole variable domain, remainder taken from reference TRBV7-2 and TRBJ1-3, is GAGVSQSPSNKVTEKGKDVELRCDPISGHTALYWYRQSLGQGLEFLIYFQGNSAPDKSGLPSDRFSAERTGGSVSTLTIQRTQQEDSAVYLCASSSGQGIRNTIYFGEGSWLTVV.

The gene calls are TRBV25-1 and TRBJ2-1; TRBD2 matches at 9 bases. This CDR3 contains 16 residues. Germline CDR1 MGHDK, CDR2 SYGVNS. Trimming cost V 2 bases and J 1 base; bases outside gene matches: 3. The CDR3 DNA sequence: TGTGCCAGCAGTGAACTAGCGGGGTGGTCCTACAATGAGCAGTTCTTC. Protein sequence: CASSELAGWSYNEQFF.

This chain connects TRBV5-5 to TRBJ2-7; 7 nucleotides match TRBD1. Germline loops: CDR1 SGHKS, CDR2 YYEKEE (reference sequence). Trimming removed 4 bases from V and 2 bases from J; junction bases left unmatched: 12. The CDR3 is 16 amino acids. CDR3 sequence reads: CASSPSVRDRAYEQYV. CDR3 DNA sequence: TGTGCCAGCAGCCCCTCAGTAAGAGACAGGGCCTACGAGCAGTACGTC.

The DNA of the CDR3 is TGTGCCAGCAGCCAAGTCACAGGGGGCCCTGGTCTCGCGCAGTACTTC. It translates to CASSQVTGGPGLAQYF. The rearrangement joins TRBV3-1 (or the pseudogene TRBV3-2) to TRBJ2-7, with TRBD1 matching 9 bases. Germline V CDR1 and CDR2: LGHDT, YNNKEL (reference sequence). This CDR3 has 16 amino acids. V shed 1 base and J 9 bases; nucleotides not matched to a gene: 13.